The clone carrying this TCR beta chain occurred many times. The second PCR ran about 6 to 12 cycles with a sample-barcoded 5' primer and J-beta primers. A single record per CDR3 protein comes from TCRdb applying MiXCR to the 5' RACE reads. The table records about 1.6 million distinct CDR3 sequences, about 32% of them present only once. These data belong to a study of blood T cells in healthy people across ages. V was clipped by 0 bases and J by 5 bases, with 15 bases between them. Germline V gene lookup returns CDR1 MNHEY and CDR2 SVGAGI. This CDR3 contains 16 residues. The TCR sequence derives from a woman aged 25 to 45 in good health. The chain links TRBV6-5 to TRBJ2-3; D unresolved. Input material: blood. Written as DNA, the CDR3 is TGTGCCAGCAGTTACTCGAAACCCTGGTATGGAGATACGCAGTATTTT. This encodes CASSYSKPWYGDTQYF.